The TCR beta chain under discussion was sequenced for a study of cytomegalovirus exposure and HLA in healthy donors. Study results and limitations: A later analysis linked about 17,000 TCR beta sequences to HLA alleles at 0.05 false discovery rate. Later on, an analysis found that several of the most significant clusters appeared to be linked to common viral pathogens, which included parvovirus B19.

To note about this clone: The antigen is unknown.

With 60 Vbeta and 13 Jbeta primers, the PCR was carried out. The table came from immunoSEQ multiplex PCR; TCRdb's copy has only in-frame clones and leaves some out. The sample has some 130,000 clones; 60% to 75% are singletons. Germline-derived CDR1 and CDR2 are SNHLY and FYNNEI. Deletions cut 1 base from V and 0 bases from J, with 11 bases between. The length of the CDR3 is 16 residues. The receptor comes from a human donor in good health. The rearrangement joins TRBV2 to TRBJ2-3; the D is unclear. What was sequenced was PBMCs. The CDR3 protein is CASSEGQNLSTDTQYF. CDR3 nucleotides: TGTGCCAGCAGTGAAGGCCAGAACCTTAGCACAGATACGCAGTATTTT.